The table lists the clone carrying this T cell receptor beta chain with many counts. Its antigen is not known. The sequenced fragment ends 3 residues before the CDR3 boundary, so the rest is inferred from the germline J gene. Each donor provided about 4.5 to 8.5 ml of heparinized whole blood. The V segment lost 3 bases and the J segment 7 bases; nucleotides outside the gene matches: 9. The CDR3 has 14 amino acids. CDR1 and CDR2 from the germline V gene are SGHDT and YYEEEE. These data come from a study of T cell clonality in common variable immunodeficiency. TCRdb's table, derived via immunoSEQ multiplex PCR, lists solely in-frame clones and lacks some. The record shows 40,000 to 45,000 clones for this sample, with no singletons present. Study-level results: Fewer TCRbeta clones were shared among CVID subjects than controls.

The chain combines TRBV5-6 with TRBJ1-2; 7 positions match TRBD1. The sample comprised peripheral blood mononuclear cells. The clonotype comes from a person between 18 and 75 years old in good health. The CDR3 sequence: CASSSIDRAAGYTF. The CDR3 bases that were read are TGTGCCAGCAGCTCTATCGACAGGGCGGCTGGC.